The 9 T cell receptor beta chains reported below all come from one sample, sequenced in a study of T cells in Graves' hyperthyroidism and ophthalmopathy. Amplified TCR beta CDR3 regions came from RNA transcripts. HTBI primers drove first-round RT-PCR of the TCR CDR3. One entry per CDR3 protein, called by TCRdb with MiXCR from the multiplex PCR reads. The sample carries about 640,000 distinct CDR3 sequences, about a fifth recorded once. Specimen: blood. These TCRs come from a man in his thirties or forties with Graves' ophthalmopathy.

The J gene is TRBJ1-2, the V gene TRBV7-9, with D hard to call. Germline CDR1 SEHNR, CDR2 FQNEAQ (reference sequence). V was clipped by 2 bases and J by 2 bases, with 12 bases between them. The CDR3 covers 15 residues. The DNA of the CDR3 is TGTGCCAGCAGCTTATTGGGCAGCGGCAACTATGGCTACACCTTC. This translates into CASSLLGSGNYGYTF.

The J gene is TRBJ1-6, the V gene TRBV6-5; D call uncertain. Trimming pared 0 bases from V and 13 bases from J, leaving 13 bases between. In germline, CDR1 is MNHEY, CDR2 SVGAGI. CDR3 length equals 14 residues. CDR3 DNA: TGTGCCAGCAGTTACTCAGGGCGGCTTAGGCCCCTCCACTTT. Its protein product is CASSYSGRLRPLHF.

This chain connects TRBV12-3 or TRBV12-4 to TRBJ2-5; TRBD1 matches at 7 bases. The CDR3 spans 15 residues. Trimming cost V 3 bases and J 1 base; bases outside gene matches: 5. The CDR3: CASSFDRTGQETQYF. CDR3 in DNA: TGTGCCAGCAGTTTTGACCGGACAGGCCAAGAGACCCAGTACTTC.

This chain links TRBV10-3 with TRBJ1-2; tentatively, D is TRBD1 (5 bases). Trimming removed 4 bases at V and 8 bases at J, with 14 bases between. The germline V gene has CDR1 ENHRY and CDR2 SYGVKD. The CDR3 length is 13 residues. CDR3 amino acids: CAISAGPLGGYTF. Written as DNA, the CDR3 is TGTGCCATCAGTGCGGGACCGCTGGGGGGCTACACCTTC.

This clonotype was seen many times. The chain links TRBV28 to TRBJ2-7; D is possibly TRBD2 (6 bases). Per germline, CDR1 MDHEN and CDR2 SYDVKM. V lost 5 bases and J 0 bases, leaving 11 bases between the germline ends. The CDR3 is 14 residues long. The CDR3 coding sequence is TGTGCCAGCAGTCTTGCTAGCGACTCCTACGAGCAGTACTTC. As protein: CASSLASDSYEQYF.

This clonotype was found many times. Written as DNA, the CDR3 is TGCAGTGCTAGAGATTCTTCCCGCCCTTATAGCAATCAGCCCCAGCATTTT. Its translation: CSARDSSRPYSNQPQHF. V usage is TRBV20-1 and J usage is TRBJ1-5, with D unresolved. This CDR3 spans 17 amino acids. Germline lookup yields CDR1 DFQATT and CDR2 SNEGSKA (reference sequence). V lost 0 bases, J lost 0 bases, and 15 bases lay in between.

Regarding this clonotype: A much larger clone lies a single base off, so this may be a read error. The rearrangement links TRBV5-6 to TRBJ2-1; D unclear. Germline loops: CDR1 SGHDT, CDR2 YYEEEE. V lost 3 bases to trimming and J lost 3 bases, with 22 bases between them. This CDR3 region has 18 residues. CDR3 nucleotides: TGTGCCAGCAGCTCAGCGCTAATCGGGCAGGAAATCTACAATGAGCAGTTCTTC. Translated, it gives CASSSALIGQEIYNEQFF.

This clonotype was seen a handful of times. The chain couples TRBV5-1 to TRBJ2-2; D is uncertain. V was shortened by 0 bases and J by 4 bases, with 7 bases between the two germline ends. This CDR3 has 14 amino acids. From germline, CDR1 is SGHRS and CDR2 YFSETQ. In DNA, the CDR3 is TGCGCCAGCAGCTTGGGAGACGGCACCGGGGAGCTGTTTTTT. This gives the protein CASSLGDGTGELFF.

This clonotype has more than one count but fewer than ten. V gene TRBV7-9 combines with J gene TRBJ1-1; D may be TRBD1 (5 bases). V gave up 5 bases and J gave up 0 bases, with 10 bases separating them. Germline V gene sequence: CDR1 SEHNR, CDR2 FQNEAQ (reference sequence). The CDR3 contains 14 residues. Here the CDR3 reads CASSADRVNTEAFF. As DNA, the CDR3 is TGTGCCAGCAGCGCTGACAGAGTGAACACTGAAGCTTTCTTT.